The 17 T cell receptor beta chains presented below share a single source sample, sequenced in a study of blood T cell repertoires in COVID-19. The table came from immunoSEQ multiplex PCR; TCRdb's copy has only in-frame clones and leaves some out. Among approximately 120,000 clones listed, approximately 89% were seen once. Sequenced input: peripheral blood. These receptor sequences come from an elderly woman with COVID-19, enrolled during active disease.

This chain connects TRBV10-2 to TRBJ1-1, with TRBD1 matching over 8 bases. This CDR3 is 17 amino acids long. CDR1 and CDR2 (germline): WSHSY, SAAADI. The J segment lost 1 base and the V segment lost 0 bases, leaving 7 bases of the junction unmatched. The CDR3, as DNA: TGCGCCAGCAGTGAGTCGATCTTAGGACAGGGGAACACTGAAGCTTTCTTT. Translated, it gives CASSESILGQGNTEAFF.

The chain combines TRBV29-1 with TRBJ2-1, with 9 bases aligning to TRBD2. This CDR3 has 14 amino acids. Germline V gene lookup returns CDR1 SQVTM and CDR2 ANQGSEA. J lost 6 bases, V lost 4 bases, and 7 bases had no gene match. The CDR3 DNA sequence: TGCAGCGTTGGGCGGGAGGGCCTTCCCAATGAGCAGTTCTTC. Residues: CSVGREGLPNEQFF.

V usage is TRBV5-1 and J usage is TRBJ1-6, with D maybe TRBD1 (6 bases). The V end lost 3 bases, the J end lost 9 bases, and 16 bases lay between the germline ends. The CDR3 sequence is 15 residues long. Germline CDR1 is SGHRS and CDR2 is YFSETQ. The CDR3 nucleotides are TGCGCCAGCAGCTCCGCCGGGGGGGGCGGTTCACCCCTCCACTTT. This gives the protein CASSSAGGGGSPLHF. Supplemented by reference TRBV5-1 and TRBJ1-6, the full variable domain reads KAGVTQTPRYLIKTRGQQVTLSCSPISGHRSVSWYQQTPGQGLQFLFEYFSETQRNKGNFPGRFSGRQFSNSRSEMNVSTLELGDSALYLCASSSAGGGGSPLHFGNGTRLTVT.

This clone was counted only a few times. The chain uses TRBV7-2 and TRBJ2-1; D not certain. CDR1 is SGHTA and CDR2 is FQGNSA in the germline V gene. V was cut by 4 bases and J by 2 bases, with 9 bases left in between. The CDR3 contains 14 residues. The CDR3 DNA follows: TGTGCCAGCAGCTCTTACGGTCCCTACAATGAGCAGTTCTTC. Amino acids: CASSSYGPYNEQFF.

The genes are TRBV6-6 and TRBJ2-5, with 9 bases matching TRBD1. The CDR3 is 14 amino acids. Trimming cost V 7 bases and J 6 bases; bases outside gene matches: 9. CDR1 and CDR2 from the germline V gene are MNHNY and SVGAGI (reference sequence). The CDR3 reads CASIPGQGWKTQYF. DNA for the CDR3: TGTGCCAGCATCCCGGGACAGGGCTGGAAGACCCAGTACTTC.

The chain links TRBV9 to TRBJ2-3; D may be TRBD2 (5 bases). Per germline, CDR1 SGDLS and CDR2 YYNGEE. The CDR3 length is 14 residues. V was cut by 3 bases and J by 4 bases, with 12 bases left in between. The CDR3 DNA reads TGTGCCAGCAGCGGGACTTCTTTTCCAGATACGCAGTATTTT. Its protein is CASSGTSFPDTQYF.

The chain has TRBV18 and TRBJ1-4; 9 positions match TRBD1. The CDR3 loop spans 15 amino acids. CDR1 and CDR2 (germline): KGHSH, LQKENI. V gave up 3 bases and J gave up 7 bases; unmatched junction bases: 6. The CDR3 DNA reads TGTGCCAGCTCACCTCGGGGGACAGGGTCTGAAAAACTGTTTTTT. It yields the protein CASSPRGTGSEKLFF. Full variable domain (rest looked up from reference TRBV18 and TRBJ1-4): NAGVMQNPRHLVRRRGQEARLRCSPMKGHSHVYWYRQLPEEGLKFMVYLQKENIIDESGMPKERFSAEFPKEGPSILRIQQVVRGDSAAYFCASSPRGTGSEKLFFGSGTQLSVL.

The chain's CDR3 is CASSRIQGSYNSPLHF. In DNA, the CDR3 is TGTGCCAGCAGTCGAATACAGGGGTCCTATAATTCACCCCTCCACTTT. The chain carries TRBV27 and TRBJ1-6, with 7 bases that match TRBD1. Germline CDR1 reads MNHEY; CDR2 reads SMNVEV (reference sequence). CDR3 length: 16 amino acids. Trimming at V came to 5 bases and at J to 1 base, leaving 5 bases not matched to a gene.

The genes are TRBV7-2 and TRBJ2-7; 7 nucleotides line up with TRBD2. Trimming at V came to 7 bases and at J to 0 bases, leaving 3 bases not matched to a gene. The CDR3 contains 13 residues. CDR1 SGHTA and CDR2 FQGNSA come from the germline V gene. The CDR3 nucleotides read TGTGCCAGCAAAGCGGGGAGCTCCTACGAGCAGTACTTC. Protein: CASKAGSSYEQYF.

The chain is built from TRBV28 and TRBJ1-5; D call uncertain. The CDR3 has 14 amino acids. The ends were cut back, 7 bases at V and 0 bases at J, with 10 bases in the middle. CDR1 is MDHEN and CDR2 is SYDVKM in the germline V gene. The CDR3 DNA reads as TGTGCCAGCACGACACCCAATAGCAATCAGCCCCAGCATTTT. This encodes CASTTPNSNQPQHF.

CDR3 coding DNA: TGCGCCAGCAGCCAGACCGGGACAGGCCTTCAAAACATTCAGTACTTC. It specifies CASSQTGTGLQNIQYF. The chain combines TRBV5-1 with TRBJ2-4; 8 nucleotides match TRBD1. This CDR3 contains 16 residues. The junction had 11 bases not matched to a gene; V was cut back by 4 bases and J by 5 bases. Germline V CDR1 and CDR2: SGHRS, YFSETQ. The full variable domain, with the rest looked up from reference TRBV5-1 and TRBJ2-4, is KAGVTQTPRYLIKTRGQQVTLSCSPISGHRSVSWYQQTPGQGLQFLFEYFSETQRNKGNFPGRFSGRQFSNSRSEMNVSTLELGDSALYLCASSQTGTGLQNIQYFGAGTRLSVL.

V is TRBV29-1 and J is TRBJ2-7, with D perhaps TRBD2 (6 bases). Trimming took off 3 bases at V and 2 bases at J, with 11 bases between the two ends. The CDR3 has 13 residues. Per the germline V gene, CDR1 is SQVTM and CDR2 is ANQGSEA. The CDR3 DNA reads TGCAGCGTTGAGGGGGGACGGACCTACGAGCAGTACTTC. It codes for CSVEGGRTYEQYF.

The V gene is TRBV7-3, the J gene TRBJ2-1, with TRBD2 identical over 12 bases. The CDR3 loop spans 20 amino acids. V lost 1 base to trimming and J lost 4 bases; unmatched junction nucleotides: 14. Germline V gene data show CDR1 as SGHTA and CDR2 as FQGTGA. The CDR3 region is CASSLKSGLRLAGVYNEQFF. In DNA form, the CDR3 reads TGTGCCAGCAGCTTAAAGTCGGGACTTAGACTAGCGGGGGTTTACAATGAGCAGTTCTTC.

The chain combines TRBV27 with TRBJ2-3; weak D call: TRBD1 (6 bases). The germline CDR1 and CDR2 sequences are MNHEY and SMNVEV (reference sequence). V shed 8 bases and J shed 4 bases, with 13 bases lying between them. The CDR3 has 13 residues. The CDR3 DNA is TGTGCCAGCGGCCAGGGGTTGGCAGATACGCAGTATTTT. Amino acid sequence: CASGQGLADTQYF.

The chain combines TRBV2 with TRBJ2-5; 8 positions match TRBD2. J lost 2 bases, V lost 5 bases, and 7 bases had no gene match. CDR3 length equals 15 residues. Germline loops: CDR1 SNHLY, CDR2 FYNNEI. The CDR3 nucleotides read TGTGCCAGCAGTCCGGGACTAGGGGGACAAGAGACCCAGTACTTC. Residues: CASSPGLGGQETQYF.

In this sample, this clone turned up a few times. The chain recombines TRBV7-3 with TRBJ2-5; 9 nucleotides align to TRBD2. Germline CDR1 and CDR2: SGHTA and FQGTGA. CDR3 size: 15 residues. Trimming at V came to 5 bases and at J to 5 bases, leaving 9 bases not matched to a gene. The CDR3 region is CASSLGQREVETQYF. The CDR3 DNA sequence: TGTGCCAGCAGCCTAGGGCAGCGGGAGGTGGAGACCCAGTACTTC.

The table lists this clone with a few counts. The chain carries TRBV9 and TRBJ1-6; TRBD1 matches 8 bases. This CDR3 has 15 residues. In germline, CDR1 is SGDLS, CDR2 YYNGEE. V lost 4 bases and J lost 8; bases outside the gene matches: 8. CDR3 DNA: TGTGCCAGCAGCACCAGGACAGGGTGGGATTCACCCCTCCACTTT. Protein: CASSTRTGWDSPLHF.